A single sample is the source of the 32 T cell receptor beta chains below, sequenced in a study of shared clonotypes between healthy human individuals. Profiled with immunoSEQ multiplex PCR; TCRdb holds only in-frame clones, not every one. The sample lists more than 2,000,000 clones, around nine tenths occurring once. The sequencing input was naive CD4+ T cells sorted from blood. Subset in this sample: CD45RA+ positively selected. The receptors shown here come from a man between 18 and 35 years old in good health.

CDR3 region: CASSLGSGEQYF. The CDR3 nucleotides are TGTGCCAGCAGCTTGGGGTCGGGCGAGCAGTACTTC. The chain is built from TRBV5-4 and TRBJ2-7, with no clear D. Germline loops: CDR1 SGHNT, CDR2 YYREEE (reference sequence). CDR3 length equals 12 residues. V was shortened by 0 bases and J by 6 bases, with 7 bases between the two germline ends.

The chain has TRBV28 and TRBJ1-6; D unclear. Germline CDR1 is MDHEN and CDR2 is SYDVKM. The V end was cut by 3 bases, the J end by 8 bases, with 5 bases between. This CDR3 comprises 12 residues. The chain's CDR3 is CASSLTDSPLHF. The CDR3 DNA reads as TGTGCCAGCAGTTTGACCGATTCACCCCTCCACTTT.

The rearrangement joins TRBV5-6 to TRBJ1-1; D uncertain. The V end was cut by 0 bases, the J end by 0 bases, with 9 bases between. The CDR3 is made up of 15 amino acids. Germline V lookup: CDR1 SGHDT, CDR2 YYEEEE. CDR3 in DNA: TGTGCCAGCAGCTTGGTAGAGGTCATGAACACTGAAGCTTTCTTT. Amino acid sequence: CASSLVEVMNTEAFF.

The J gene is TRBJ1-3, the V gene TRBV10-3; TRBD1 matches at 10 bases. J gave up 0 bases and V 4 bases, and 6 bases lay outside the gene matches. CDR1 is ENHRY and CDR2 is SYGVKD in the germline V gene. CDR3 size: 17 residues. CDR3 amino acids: CAISAKGTGVSGNTIYF. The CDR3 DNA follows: TGTGCCATCAGTGCGAAGGGGACAGGGGTCTCTGGAAACACCATATATTTT.

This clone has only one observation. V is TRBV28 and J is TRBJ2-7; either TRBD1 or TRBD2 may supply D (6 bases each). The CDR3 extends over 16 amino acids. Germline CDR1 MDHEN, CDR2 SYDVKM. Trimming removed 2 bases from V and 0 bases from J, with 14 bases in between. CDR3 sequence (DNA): TGTGCCAGCAGTTTAGGAGGCGGGACATACTCCTACGAGCAGTACTTC. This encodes CASSLGGGTYSYEQYF.

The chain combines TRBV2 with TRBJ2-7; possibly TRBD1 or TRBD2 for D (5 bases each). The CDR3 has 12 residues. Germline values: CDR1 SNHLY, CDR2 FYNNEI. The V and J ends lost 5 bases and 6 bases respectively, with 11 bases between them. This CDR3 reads CASSQTGGEQYF. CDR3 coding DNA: TGTGCCAGCAGTCAAACAGGAGGCGAGCAGTACTTC.

The CDR3 sequence: CASTSGHGNTIYF. CDR3 nucleotides: TGTGCCAGCACCTCAGGGCACGGAAACACCATATATTTT. The chain is built from TRBV7-2 and TRBJ1-3; tentatively, D is TRBD1 (5 bases). Per germline, CDR1 SGHTA and CDR2 FQGNSA. The CDR3 consists of 13 residues. The germline V and J ends were trimmed by 7 bases and 4 bases, with 11 bases remaining between them.

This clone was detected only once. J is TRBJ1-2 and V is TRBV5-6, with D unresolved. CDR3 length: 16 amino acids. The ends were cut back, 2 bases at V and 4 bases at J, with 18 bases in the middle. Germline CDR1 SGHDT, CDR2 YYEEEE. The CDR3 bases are TGTGCCAGCAGCTTATTTCCGGGATTAATGGTCTATGGCTACACCTTC. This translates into CASSLFPGLMVYGYTF.

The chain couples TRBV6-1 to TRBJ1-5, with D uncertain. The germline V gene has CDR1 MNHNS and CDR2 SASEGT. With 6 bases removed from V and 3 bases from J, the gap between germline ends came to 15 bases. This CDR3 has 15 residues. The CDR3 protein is CASRESRGFNQPQHF. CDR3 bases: TGTGCCAGCAGGGAGTCACGGGGTTTCAATCAGCCCCAGCATTTT.

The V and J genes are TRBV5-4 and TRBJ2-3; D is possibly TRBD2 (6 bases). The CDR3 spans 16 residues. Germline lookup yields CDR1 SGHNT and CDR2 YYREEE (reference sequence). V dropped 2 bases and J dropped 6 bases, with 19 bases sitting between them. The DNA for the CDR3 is TGTGCCAGCAGCTTAGCAGTAGCGGATCCTAGGGATACGCAGTATTTT. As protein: CASSLAVADPRDTQYF.

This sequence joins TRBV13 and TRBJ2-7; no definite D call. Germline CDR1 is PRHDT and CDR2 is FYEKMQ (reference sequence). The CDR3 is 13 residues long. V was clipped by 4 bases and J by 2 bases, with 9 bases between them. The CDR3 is CASSSTTAYEQYF. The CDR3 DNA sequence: TGTGCCAGCAGCTCCACGACGGCCTACGAGCAGTACTTC.

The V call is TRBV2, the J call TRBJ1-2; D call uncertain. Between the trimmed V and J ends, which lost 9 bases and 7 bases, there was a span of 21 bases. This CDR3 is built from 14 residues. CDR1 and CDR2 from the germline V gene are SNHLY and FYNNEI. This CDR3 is CASHPGYMLSGYTF. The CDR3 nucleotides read TGTGCCAGTCACCCGGGGTATATGTTAAGTGGCTACACCTTC. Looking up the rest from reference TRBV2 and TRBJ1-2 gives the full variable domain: EPEVTQTPSHQVTQMGQEVILRCVPISNHLYFYWYRQILGQKVEFLVSFYNNEISEKSEIFDDQFSVERPDGSNFTLKIRSTKLEDSAMYFCASHPGYMLSGYTFGSGTRLTVV.

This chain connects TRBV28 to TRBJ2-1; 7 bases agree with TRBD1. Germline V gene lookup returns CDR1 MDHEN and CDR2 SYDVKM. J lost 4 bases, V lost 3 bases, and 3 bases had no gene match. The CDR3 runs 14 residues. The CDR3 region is CASSLPTGYNEQFF. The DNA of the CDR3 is TGTGCCAGCAGTTTGCCGACAGGGTACAATGAGCAGTTCTTC.

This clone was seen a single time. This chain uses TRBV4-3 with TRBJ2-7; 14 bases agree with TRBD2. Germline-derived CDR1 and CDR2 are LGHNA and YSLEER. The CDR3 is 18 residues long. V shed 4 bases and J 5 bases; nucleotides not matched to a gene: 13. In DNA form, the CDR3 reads TGCGCCAGCAGCCCATACGGTCTGGGACTAGCGGGAGACAACGAGCAGTACTTC. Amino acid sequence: CASSPYGLGLAGDNEQYF.

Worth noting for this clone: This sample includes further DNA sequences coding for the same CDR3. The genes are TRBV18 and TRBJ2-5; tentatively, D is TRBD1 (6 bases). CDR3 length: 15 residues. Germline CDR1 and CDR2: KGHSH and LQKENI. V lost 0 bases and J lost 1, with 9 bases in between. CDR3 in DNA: TGTGCCAGCTCACCACCGAGAGGGGGCCAAGAGACCCAGTACTTC. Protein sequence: CASSPPRGGQETQYF.

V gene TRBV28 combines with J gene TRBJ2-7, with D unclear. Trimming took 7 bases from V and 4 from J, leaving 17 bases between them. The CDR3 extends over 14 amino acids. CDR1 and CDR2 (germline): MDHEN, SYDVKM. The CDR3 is CASISSLKDYEQYF. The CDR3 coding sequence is TGTGCCAGCATTTCCTCCTTGAAGGATTACGAGCAGTACTTC.

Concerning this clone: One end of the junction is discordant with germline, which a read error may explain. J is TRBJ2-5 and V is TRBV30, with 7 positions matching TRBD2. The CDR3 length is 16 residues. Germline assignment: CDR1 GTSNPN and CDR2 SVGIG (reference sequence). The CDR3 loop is CAWSVIGSSGVETRYF. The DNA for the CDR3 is TGTGCCTGGAGTGTTATAGGGTCTAGCGGTGTGGAGACCCGGTACTTC. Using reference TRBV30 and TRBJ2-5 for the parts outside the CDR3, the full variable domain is SQTIHQWPATLVQPVGSPLSLECTVEGTSNPNLYWYRQAAGRGLQLLFYSVGIGQISSEVPQNLSASRPQDRQFILSSKKLLLSDSGFYLCAWSVIGSSGVETRYFGPGTRLLVL.

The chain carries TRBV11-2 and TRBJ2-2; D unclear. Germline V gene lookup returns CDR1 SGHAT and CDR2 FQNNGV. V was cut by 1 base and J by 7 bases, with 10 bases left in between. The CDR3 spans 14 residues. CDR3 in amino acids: CASSLGAPSGELFF. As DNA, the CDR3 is TGTGCCAGCAGCTTAGGAGCCCCGAGCGGGGAGCTGTTTTTT. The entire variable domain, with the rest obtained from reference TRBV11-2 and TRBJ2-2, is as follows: EAGVAQSPRYKIIEKRQSVAFWCNPISGHATLYWYQQILGQGPKLLIQFQNNGVVDDSQLPKDRFSAERLKGVDSTLKIQPAKLEDSAVYLCASSLGAPSGELFFGEGSRLTVL.

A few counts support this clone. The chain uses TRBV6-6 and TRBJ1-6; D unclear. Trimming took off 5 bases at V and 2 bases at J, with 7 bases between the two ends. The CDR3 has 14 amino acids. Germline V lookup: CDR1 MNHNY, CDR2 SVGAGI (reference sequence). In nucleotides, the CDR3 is TGTGCCAGCAGTGGAAGCGCCTATAATTCACCCCTCCACTTT. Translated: CASSGSAYNSPLHF.

The CDR3 reads CASSSPGTVNQPQHF. DNA of the CDR3: TGTGCCAGCAGTTCGCCCGGGACAGTGAATCAGCCCCAGCATTTT. The rearrangement joins TRBV6-6 to TRBJ1-5; TRBD1 matches 7 bases. The V and J ends lost 4 bases and 4 bases, in that order; junction bases with no gene match: 7. The CDR3 consists of 15 residues. The V gene's germline CDR1 is MNHNY and CDR2 SVGAGI (reference sequence).

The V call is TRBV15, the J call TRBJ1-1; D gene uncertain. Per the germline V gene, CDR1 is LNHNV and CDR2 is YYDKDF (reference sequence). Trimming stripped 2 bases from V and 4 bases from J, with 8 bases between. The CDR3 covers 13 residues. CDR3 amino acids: CATSRLSSTEAFF. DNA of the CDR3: TGTGCCACCAGCAGACTTTCAAGCACTGAAGCTTTCTTT.

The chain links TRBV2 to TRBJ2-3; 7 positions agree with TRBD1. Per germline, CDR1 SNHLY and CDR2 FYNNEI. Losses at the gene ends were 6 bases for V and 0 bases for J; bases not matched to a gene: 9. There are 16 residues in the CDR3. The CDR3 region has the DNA TGTGCCAGCAGCTTATACAGGGGCTCCAGCACAGATACGCAGTATTTT. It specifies CASSLYRGSSTDTQYF.

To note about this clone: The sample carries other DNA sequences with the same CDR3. This chain's CDR3 is CASSLGQGQEKLFF. In DNA, the CDR3 is TGCGCCAGCAGCTTGGGACAGGGGCAGGAAAAACTGTTTTTT. The gene calls are TRBV5-1 and TRBJ1-4; TRBD1 agrees at 8 bases. The ends lost 0 bases at V and 8 bases at J; junction bases unmatched: 3. CDR1 and CDR2 from the germline V gene are SGHRS and YFSETQ. There are 14 residues in the CDR3. Full variable domain (rest looked up from reference TRBV5-1 and TRBJ1-4): KAGVTQTPRYLIKTRGQQVTLSCSPISGHRSVSWYQQTPGQGLQFLFEYFSETQRNKGNFPGRFSGRQFSNSRSEMNVSTLELGDSALYLCASSLGQGQEKLFFGSGTQLSVL.

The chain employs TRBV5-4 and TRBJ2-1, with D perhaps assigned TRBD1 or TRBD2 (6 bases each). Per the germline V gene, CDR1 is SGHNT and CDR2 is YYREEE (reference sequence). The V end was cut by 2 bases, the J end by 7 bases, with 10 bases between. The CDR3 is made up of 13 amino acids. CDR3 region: CASSFQGRNEQFF. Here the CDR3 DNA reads TGTGCCAGCAGCTTCCAGGGGAGGAATGAGCAGTTCTTC.

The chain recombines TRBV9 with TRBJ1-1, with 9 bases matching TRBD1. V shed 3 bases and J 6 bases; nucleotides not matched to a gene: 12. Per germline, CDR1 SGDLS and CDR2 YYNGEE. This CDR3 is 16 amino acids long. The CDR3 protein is CASSDHRDRAMAEAFF. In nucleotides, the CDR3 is TGTGCCAGCAGCGACCACCGGGACAGGGCGATGGCTGAAGCTTTCTTT.

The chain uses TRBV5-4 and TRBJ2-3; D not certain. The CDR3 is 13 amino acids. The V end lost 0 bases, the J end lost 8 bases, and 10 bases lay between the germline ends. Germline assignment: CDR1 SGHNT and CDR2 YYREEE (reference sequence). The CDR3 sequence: CASSLGPSGTQYF. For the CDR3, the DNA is TGTGCCAGCAGCTTGGGGCCGAGTGGTACGCAGTATTTT.

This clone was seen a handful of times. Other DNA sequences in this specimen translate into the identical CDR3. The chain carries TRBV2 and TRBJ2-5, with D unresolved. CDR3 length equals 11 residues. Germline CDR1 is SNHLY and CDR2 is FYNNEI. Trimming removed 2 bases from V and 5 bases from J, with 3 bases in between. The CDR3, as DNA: TGTGCCAGCAGTGAAAGGGAGACCCAGTACTTC. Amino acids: CASSERETQYF.

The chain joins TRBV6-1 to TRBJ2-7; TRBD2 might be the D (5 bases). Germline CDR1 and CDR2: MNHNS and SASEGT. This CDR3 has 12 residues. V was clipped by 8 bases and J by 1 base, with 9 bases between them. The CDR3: CASEGLSYEQYF. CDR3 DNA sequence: TGTGCCAGCGAGGGTCTTTCCTACGAGCAGTACTTC.

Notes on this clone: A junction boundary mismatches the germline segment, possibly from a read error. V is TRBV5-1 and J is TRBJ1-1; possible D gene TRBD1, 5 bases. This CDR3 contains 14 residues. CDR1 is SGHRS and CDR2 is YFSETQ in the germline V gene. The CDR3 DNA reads TGCGCCACCCGTCTAGGGGAGGGGAACGCTGAAGCTTTCTTT. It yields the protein CATRLGEGNAEAFF.

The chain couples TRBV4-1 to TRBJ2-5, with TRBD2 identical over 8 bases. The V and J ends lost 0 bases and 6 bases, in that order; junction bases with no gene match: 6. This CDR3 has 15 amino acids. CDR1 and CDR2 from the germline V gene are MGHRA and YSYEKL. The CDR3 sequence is CASSQDGAGAKTQYF. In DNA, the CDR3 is TGCGCCAGCAGCCAAGATGGAGCGGGAGCAAAGACCCAGTACTTC.

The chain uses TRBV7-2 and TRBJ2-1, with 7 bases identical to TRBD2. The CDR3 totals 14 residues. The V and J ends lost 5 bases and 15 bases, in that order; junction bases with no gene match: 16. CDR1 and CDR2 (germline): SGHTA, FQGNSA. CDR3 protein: CASSPRTGGRGPFF. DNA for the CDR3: TGTGCCAGCAGCCCAAGAACGGGCGGGAGAGGGCCGTTCTTC.

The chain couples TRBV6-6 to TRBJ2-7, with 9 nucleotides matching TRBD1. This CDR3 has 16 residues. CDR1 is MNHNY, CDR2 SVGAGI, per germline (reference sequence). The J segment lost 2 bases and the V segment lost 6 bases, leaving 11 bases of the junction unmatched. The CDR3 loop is CASSHPPGTGPYEQYF. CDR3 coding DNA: TGTGCCAGCAGCCACCCACCCGGGACAGGGCCCTACGAGCAGTACTTC.